The clone carrying this TCR beta chain was counted ten times or more. What it recognizes is unknown. This sample is drawn from a study of T cells in Graves' hyperthyroidism and ophthalmopathy. Findings and caveats of the study: Researchers report that a 13 V-J model separated ophthalmopathy from stable hyperthyroidism.

The V gene's germline CDR1 is SEHNR and CDR2 FQNEAQ (reference sequence). CDR3 length: 18 residues. V shed 6 bases and J 8 bases; nucleotides not matched to a gene: 14. Amplification targeted TCR beta CDR3 regions from RNA transcripts. The primer set for the first-round RT-PCR of the TCR CDR3 was HTBI. One entry per CDR3 protein results from TCRdb running MiXCR on the multiplex PCR reads. Of roughly 600,000 distinct CDR3 sequences in the sample, roughly 15% were seen once. Fresh peripheral blood, around 9.3 ml, was the source of the PBMCs. The chain combines TRBV7-9 with TRBJ2-1; 15 nucleotides agree with TRBD2. Sequenced input: blood. The sequence was collected from a woman between 45 and 60 years old with Graves' ophthalmopathy. The CDR3 coding sequence is TGTGCCAGCAGTGCCCGGGAGGGGACTAGCGGGAGGTCCGATGAGCAGTTCTTC. Residues: CASSAREGTSGRSDEQFF.